The rows below give T cell receptor beta chains drawn from one sample of a study of T cell repertoires in cytomegalovirus infection. TCRdb independently ran MiXCR on the reads; one entry per CDR3 protein. Among around 630,000 distinct CDR3 sequences listed, around 24% were seen once. The sample consisted of CD8+ T cells from PBMCs. These receptors originate from a human donor in good health (CMV status not recorded). Some clones in this sample may be carry-over from other donors' samples. The CDR3 runs from the conserved cysteine through the conserved F or W. Each record gives: J gene, CDR3 length, D gene, clone size, V gene, CDR3 protein, CDR3 DNA. The D gene is left open where the match is weak. The listing skips clone size in some rows; elsewhere it reads once, few, many or a size class.

TRBJ2-5,17,-,-,TRBV4-1,CASSQDHFGSQQETQYF,TGCGCCAGCAGCCAAGATCATTTCGGCAGCCAACAAGAGACCCAGTACTTC
TRBJ2-5,15,-,once,TRBV12-3/TRBV12-4,CASSFVRPPHETQYF,TGTGCCAGCAGTTTTGTGAGGCCTCCGCATGAGACCCAGTACTTC
TRBJ2-1,16,TRBD2,many,TRBV7-8,CASRRTSGGSYNEQFF,TGTGCCAGCAGACGAACTAGCGGGGGATCTTACAATGAGCAGTTCTTC
TRBJ2-7,17,TRBD2,-,TRBV7-2,CAGSLLGLAGGDYEQYF,TGTGCCGGCAGCCTCCTGGGACTAGCGGGGGGGGACTACGAGCAGTACTTC
TRBJ2-3,14,TRBD1,-,TRBV28,CATGRDRGSDTQYF,TGTGCCACCGGCCGGGACAGGGGATCAGATACGCAGTATTTT
TRBJ1-3,12,-,few,TRBV20-1,CSARGPGNTIYF,TGCAGTGCTAGGGGACCTGGAAACACCATATATTTT
TRBJ1-2,12,-,-,TRBV29-1,CSVAGSLYGYTF,TGCAGCGTTGCAGGCAGCCTCTATGGCTACACCTTC
TRBJ2-5,17,TRBD1,many,TRBV27,CASSSAGTGWIKETQYF,TGTGCCAGCAGTTCCGCGGGGACAGGGTGGATTAAGGAGACCCAGTACTTC
TRBJ2-5,14,-,-,TRBV18,CASSPGPPPETQYF,TGTGCCAGCTCACCGGGACCCCCTCCGGAGACCCAGTACTTC
TRBJ2-7,15,-,few,TRBV6-1,CASRSRSTPPDEQYF,TGTGCCAGCCGCTCGAGGAGTACCCCTCCGGACGAGCAGTACTTC
TRBJ1-2,13,-,few,TRBV20-1,CSARVSELDGYTF,TGCAGTGCTAGAGTCTCGGAACTCGATGGCTACACCTTC
TRBJ1-1,16,-,few,TRBV27,CASSPSRGEIDTEAFF,TGTGCCAGCAGTCCCAGTAGGGGGGAAATAGACACTGAAGCTTTCTTT
TRBJ1-6,14,-,few,TRBV27,CASSLGLFNSPLHF,TGTGCCAGCAGTTTAGGACTTTTTAATTCACCCCTCCACTTT
TRBJ2-7,14,-,many,TRBV7-9,CASRTLEGLDEQYF,TGTGCCAGCAGGACTTTGGAGGGGCTGGACGAGCAGTACTTC
TRBJ2-5,14,-,few,TRBV28,CASSTAENQETQYF,TGTGCCAGCAGTACCGCGGAGAACCAAGAGACCCAGTACTTC
TRBJ1-2,14,-,-,TRBV28,CASHGKGFNYGYTF,TGTGCCAGCCACGGGAAGGGGTTTAACTATGGCTACACCTTC
TRBJ2-5,15,-,-,TRBV12-3/TRBV12-4,CASSLILDTQETQYF,TGTGCCAGCAGCCTAATTTTAGACACACAAGAGACCCAGTACTTC
TRBJ1-2,15,-,few,TRBV7-9,CASSSAQLNNYGYTF,TGTGCCAGCAGCTCCGCCCAGCTCAATAACTATGGCTACACCTTC
TRBJ1-1,17,-,-,TRBV5-6,CASSFWPGDFMNTEAFF,TGTGCCAGCAGCTTTTGGCCGGGGGACTTCATGAACACTGAAGCTTTCTTT
TRBJ2-1,14,-,-,TRBV5-1,CASSLAVGLNEQFF,TGCGCCAGCAGCTTGGCTGTGGGTTTGAATGAGCAGTTCTTC
TRBJ2-7,13,-,-,TRBV10-2,CANSESRPYEQYF,TGCGCCAACAGTGAATCTCGGCCGTACGAGCAGTACTTC
TRBJ2-3,15,-,-,TRBV20-1,CSARGRGGSTDTQYF,TGCAGTGCTAGAGGGAGGGGCGGTTCCACAGATACGCAGTATTTT
TRBJ2-5,16,-,few,TRBV28,CASSLRGPLDWETQYF,TGTGCCAGCAGTTTACGCGGGCCTCTAGATTGGGAGACCCAGTACTTC
TRBJ2-2,16,TRBD1,few,TRBV11-2,CASSTETGGNTGELFF,TGTGCCAGCAGCACCGAGACAGGGGGGAACACCGGGGAGCTGTTTTTT
TRBJ2-2,12,-,-,TRBV6-1,CASQIGTGELFF,TGTGCCAGCCAGATAGGCACCGGGGAGCTGTTTTTT
TRBJ1-1,14,-,few,TRBV7-9,CASSHPTENTEAFF,TGTGCCAGCAGCCACCCGACCGAGAACACTGAAGCTTTCTTT
TRBJ2-5,16,TRBD2,-,TRBV3-1,CASSPGTSGLQETQYF,TGTGCCAGCAGCCCTGGGACTAGCGGGCTTCAAGAGACCCAGTACTTC
TRBJ2-1,16,-,few,TRBV3-1,CASSQELRRSYNEQFF,TGTGCCAGCAGCCAAGAATTGCGAAGATCCTACAATGAGCAGTTCTTC
TRBJ1-6,11,-,-,TRBV27,CASSTSGPLHF,TGTGCCAGCAGTACCAGCGGACCCCTCCACTTT
TRBJ2-7,15,TRBD1,-,TRBV5-1,CASSIWTGKGYEQYF,TGCGCCAGCAGCATATGGACAGGGAAGGGCTACGAGCAGTACTTC
TRBJ2-2,14,TRBD2,-,TRBV6-5,CASSYRGGGGELFF,TGTGCCAGCAGTTATCGCGGGGGAGGCGGGGAGCTGTTTTTT
TRBJ2-5,16,TRBD1,many,TRBV7-2,CASSLGGTGGTETQYF,TGTGCCAGCAGCTTAGGGGGGACAGGCGGGACAGAGACCCAGTACTTC
TRBJ2-3,12,-,-,TRBV29-1,CSVEDQWDTQYF,TGCAGCGTTGAAGATCAATGGGATACGCAGTATTTT
TRBJ1-1,13,-,many,TRBV12-3/TRBV12-4,CASSFGGVAEAFF,TGTGCCAGCAGTTTCGGTGGGGTGGCTGAAGCTTTCTTT
TRBJ2-1,14,TRBD2,many,TRBV29-1,CSVGRAGAYNEQFF,TGCAGCGTGGGGAGAGCGGGGGCTTACAATGAGCAGTTCTTC
TRBJ1-4,15,TRBD1,-,TRBV6-1,CASSPTGGFGEKLFF,TGTGCCAGCAGCCCTACAGGGGGCTTCGGTGAAAAACTGTTTTTT